The entry below describes one T cell receptor (beta chain). This record belongs to a study of Graves' ophthalmopathy and Graves' hyperthyroidism. For repertoire sequencing, the TCR beta CDR3 regions were amplified from RNA transcripts. The first-round RT-PCR employed HTBI primers together with the Qiagen OneStep RT-PCR kit. A multiplex PCR was then performed as the second round. TCRdb reprocessed the multiplex PCR reads with MiXCR, giving one entry per CDR3 protein. This sample yields around 600,000 distinct CDR3 sequences, of which over 40% are seen a single time; about 3.3% belongs to the top ten. V dropped 5 bases and J dropped 10; count of bases not matched to a gene: 10. The CDR3 length is 12 residues. Looked up from germline, CDR1 is SQVTM and CDR2 is ANQGSEA. Moderate-to-severe activity, with CAS ≥3, NOSPECS ≥4 and duration under 3 months, characterized the donors with ophthalmopathy.

The chain employs TRBV29-1 and TRBJ1-2; 7 positions match TRBD1. This clonotype originated in an adult man with Graves' ophthalmopathy. Material: peripheral blood. The CDR3: CSVPPGQHIYTF. The CDR3 DNA sequence: TGCAGCGTTCCCCCGGGACAGCACATCTACACCTTC.